This entry lists 6 T cell receptor beta chains sequenced from one sample in a study of identical twins. In TCRdb, the 5' RACE reads were re-called with MiXCR into one record per CDR3 protein. Of about 720,000 distinct CDR3 sequences in the sample, about 20% are singletons; the top ten hold about an eighth. The same sample was also studied in work on T cells expressing NK-cell markers.

The sequenced sample consisted of PBMCs. Receptors were obtained from a woman aged 18-29 years in good health.

This chain joins TRBV7-2 and TRBJ2-3; D remains unclear. Trimming shortened V by 4 bases and J by 6 bases, and 8 bases separated the two germline ends. This CDR3 is 12 amino acids long. CDR1 is SGHTA, CDR2 FQGNSA, per germline. The DNA of the CDR3 is TGTGCCAGCAGCTCTCCGTTTGATACGCAGTATTTT. Protein: CASSSPFDTQYF.

Written as DNA, the CDR3 is TGTGCCAGCCTGCGGGGGACAATAGAGGACACTGAAGCTTTCTTT. Translating gives CASLRGTIEDTEAFF. The rearrangement uses TRBV6-2 or TRBV6-3 and TRBJ1-1, with a tentative D call TRBD1 (6 bases). CDR1 and CDR2 from the germline V gene are MNHEY and SVGEGT. With 8 bases removed from V and 3 bases from J, the gap between germline ends came to 19 bases. The CDR3 extends over 15 amino acids.

The V gene is TRBV5-1, the J gene TRBJ2-1; 7 bases line up with TRBD1. J was trimmed by 9 bases and V by 0 bases; bases with no gene match: 15. The length of the CDR3 is 17 residues. CDR1 SGHRS and CDR2 YFSETQ come from the germline V gene. The CDR3 coding sequence is TGCGCCAGCAGCTTGGCCCCGGGCCTTGGGACAGAGGCTGAGCAGTTCTTC. It yields the protein CASSLAPGLGTEAEQFF.

The genes are TRBV2 and TRBJ2-5; D perhaps matches TRBD1 (6 bases). The CDR3 covers 12 residues. Germline V gene data show CDR1 as SNHLY and CDR2 as FYNNEI. V shed 8 bases and J shed 2 bases, with 9 bases lying between them. The CDR3 bases are TGTGCCAGCTACAGGGAACAAGAGACCCAGTACTTC. This gives the protein CASYREQETQYF.

The V gene is TRBV4-3, the J gene TRBJ1-1; tentatively, D is TRBD1 (5 bases). With 3 bases removed from V and 7 bases from J, the gap between germline ends came to 15 bases. Germline V lookup: CDR1 LGHNA, CDR2 YSLEER. The CDR3 extends over 14 amino acids. The CDR3 reads CASSQDAGPLEAFF. CDR3 DNA: TGCGCCAGCAGCCAGGATGCAGGGCCTCTTGAAGCTTTCTTT.

V and J are TRBV5-1 and TRBJ1-6, with TRBD1 as a possible D gene (5 bases). The CDR3 runs 15 residues. Per the germline V gene, CDR1 is SGHRS and CDR2 is YFSETQ. Trimming removed 0 bases from V and 7 bases from J, with 11 bases in between. CDR3 protein: CASSLDQGSNSPLHF. Written as DNA, the CDR3 is TGCGCCAGCAGCTTGGATCAGGGTAGCAATTCACCCCTCCACTTT.